Included here is one T cell receptor beta chain sequence, with context. The antigen remains unidentified. The CDR3 loop spans 16 amino acids. With 6 bases removed from V and 1 base from J, the gap between germline ends came to 16 bases. This specimen belongs to a study of blood T cells in healthy people across ages. A second PCR of 7 to 11 cycles used a sample-barcoded 5' primer and a J-beta primer mix. A template-switch adaptor with 12 random nucleotides tagged each cDNA molecule. In TCRdb, the 5' RACE reads were re-called with MiXCR into one record per CDR3 protein. Altogether 1 million or so distinct CDR3 sequences are present, 45% being singletons, with the ten largest covering about 19%. Whole-study results and caveats: CMV status of donors was not determined, possibly confounding expanded clonotype changes. Age advanced and TCR beta diversity per million T cells fell, roughly linearly.

Sequencing was carried out using blood. This clonotype originated in a woman aged 60-70 years in good health. The chain couples TRBV12-3 or TRBV12-4 to TRBJ2-1; possible D gene TRBD1, 5 bases. CDR3: CASSQTQGRSYNEQFF. The CDR3 DNA is TGTGCCAGCAGCCAGACTCAGGGAAGGTCCTACAATGAGCAGTTCTTC.